Listed here are 18 T cell receptor beta chains from one sample, sequenced in a study of OX40 agonist ivuxolimab in advanced cancers. Clones were sequenced by immunoSEQ multiplex PCR, and TCRdb holds only the in-frame ones, with some missing. The profile shows some 90,000 clones, 80% to 95% of them singletons. The input for sequencing was CD4+ or CD8+ T cells sorted from blood, taken in a trial of the OX40 agonist ivuxolimab. The receptors derive from an adult with an advanced solid tumor such as melanoma, head and neck, liver or kidney cancer.

The chain is built from TRBV30 and TRBJ2-7; 9 nucleotides line up with TRBD1. J lost 3 bases, V lost 4 bases, and 1 base had no gene match. Germline V gene data show CDR1 as GTSNPN and CDR2 as SVGIG (reference sequence). The CDR3 runs to 12 residues. CDR3 sequence: CAWTGQGYEQYF. The CDR3 bases are TGTGCCTGGACGGGACAGGGCTACGAGCAGTACTTC. The whole variable domain, remainder taken from reference TRBV30 and TRBJ2-7, is SQTIHQWPATLVQPVGSPLSLECTVEGTSNPNLYWYRQAAGRGLQLLFYSVGIGQISSEVPQNLSASRPQDRQFILSSKKLLLSDSGFYLCAWTGQGYEQYFGPGTRLTVT.

This chain joins TRBV19 and TRBJ2-2, with 10 positions matching TRBD2. Germline loops: CDR1 LNHDA, CDR2 SQIVND (reference sequence). The CDR3 totals 15 residues. With 7 bases clipped from V and 6 bases from J, the junction kept 8 bases outside the gene matches. CDR3 in amino acids: CASKEGLAGAGELFF. The CDR3 DNA follows: TGTGCCAGTAAGGAGGGGCTAGCGGGAGCCGGGGAGCTGTTTTTT.

The gene calls are TRBV6-4 and TRBJ1-1, with unresolved D. Germline values: CDR1 MRHNA, CDR2 SNTAGT. Trimming removed 10 bases at V and 0 bases at J, with 9 bases between. CDR3 length: 12 residues. The CDR3 bases are TGTGCCAACCCACAGATGAACACTGAAGCTTTCTTT. As protein: CANPQMNTEAFF.

V usage is TRBV5-1 and J usage is TRBJ2-5; D call uncertain. CDR3 length: 13 residues. Germline assignment: CDR1 SGHRS and CDR2 YFSETQ. Trimming took off 5 bases at V and 7 bases at J, with 15 bases between the two ends. The CDR3 spells CASRGPPDGTQYF. The CDR3 bases are TGCGCCAGCAGAGGGCCCCCAGACGGGACCCAGTACTTC.

The chain links TRBV6-1 to TRBJ2-7; weak D call: TRBD2 (5 bases). This CDR3 contains 13 residues. Germline V gene lookup returns CDR1 MNHNS and CDR2 SASEGT. V lost 3 bases to trimming and J lost 5 bases, with 11 bases between them. The CDR3 DNA sequence: TGTGCCAGCAGTGAGAGGGATCGGGACGAGCAGTACTTC. The encoded protein is CASSERDRDEQYF.

This clone was observed once. The rearrangement joins TRBV5-1 to TRBJ1-3; D gene ambiguous. Germline V gene sequence: CDR1 SGHRS, CDR2 YFSETQ. V lost 0 bases to trimming and J lost 0 bases, with 10 bases between them. The length of the CDR3 is 16 residues. CDR3 loop: CASSLDQAGSGNTIYF. The CDR3 bases are TGCGCCAGCAGCTTGGATCAGGCGGGCTCTGGAAACACCATATATTTT.

The chain recombines TRBV29-1 with TRBJ1-6, with no clear D. The CDR3 totals 13 residues. The germline V gene has CDR1 SQVTM and CDR2 ANQGSEA. The V end lost 4 bases, the J end lost 8 bases, and 12 bases lay between the germline ends. CDR3 amino acids: CSVAARSDSPLHF. The CDR3 DNA follows: TGCAGCGTTGCGGCCAGGTCAGATTCACCCCTCCACTTT.

J is TRBJ2-5 and V is TRBV28; D gene unclear. The CDR3 sequence is 14 residues long. Germline values: CDR1 MDHEN, CDR2 SYDVKM. V lost 2 bases to trimming and J lost 5 bases, with 12 bases between them. The CDR3 is CASSLVRAEETQYF. In DNA, the CDR3 is TGTGCCAGCAGTTTAGTTCGAGCTGAGGAGACCCAGTACTTC.

The rearrangement links TRBV5-1 to TRBJ2-5; D may be TRBD2 (5 bases). V was shortened by 4 bases and J by 5 bases, with 15 bases between the two germline ends. There are 14 residues in the CDR3. From germline, CDR1 is SGHRS and CDR2 YFSETQ. Written as DNA, the CDR3 is TGCGCCAGCAGCCCGTTACTCGGCGGGGAGACCCAGTACTTC. Protein sequence: CASSPLLGGETQYF. Looking up the rest from reference TRBV5-1 and TRBJ2-5 gives the full variable domain: KAGVTQTPRYLIKTRGQQVTLSCSPISGHRSVSWYQQTPGQGLQFLFEYFSETQRNKGNFPGRFSGRQFSNSRSEMNVSTLELGDSALYLCASSPLLGGETQYFGPGTRLLVL.

This clone was detected only once. This sequence joins TRBV18 and TRBJ2-2; D might be TRBD1 (5 bases). The germline CDR1 and CDR2 sequences are KGHSH and LQKENI. Trimming pared 1 base from V and 8 bases from J, leaving 17 bases between. CDR3 length equals 16 residues. CDR3 in amino acids: CASSPQVRPQAGELFF. The CDR3 nucleotides are TGTGCCAGCTCACCACAGGTGCGGCCACAGGCGGGGGAGCTGTTTTTT.

The chain couples TRBV6-6 to TRBJ1-2; 10 bases fit TRBD1. This CDR3 spans 13 amino acids. CDR1 is MNHNY, CDR2 SVGAGI, per germline (reference sequence). Trimming at V came to 6 bases and at J to 4 bases, leaving 2 bases not matched to a gene. In DNA, the CDR3 is TGTGCCAGCAGCTGGACAGGGGGCTATGGCTACACCTTC. Residues: CASSWTGGYGYTF.

The chain couples TRBV5-6 to TRBJ2-3; the D gene is possibly TRBD1 (5 bases). V lost 1 base, J lost 1 base, and 10 bases lay in between. Per germline, CDR1 SGHDT and CDR2 YYEEEE. The CDR3 consists of 15 residues. CDR3 in amino acids: CASSLQGAGTDTQYF. DNA for the CDR3: TGTGCCAGCAGCTTGCAAGGGGCTGGCACAGATACGCAGTATTTT. Using reference TRBV5-6 and TRBJ2-3 for the parts outside the CDR3, the full variable domain is DAGVTQSPTHLIKTRGQQVTLRCSPKSGHDTVSWYQQALGQGPQFIFQYYEEEERQRGNFPDRFSGHQFPNYSSELNVNALLLGDSALYLCASSLQGAGTDTQYFGPGTRLTVL.

The CDR3 nucleotides read TGTGCCAGCAGCCAAGGGGGAAGCGGGACACAGTACTTC. Amino acids: CASSQGGSGTQYF. The chain links TRBV14 to TRBJ2-7; possibly TRBD2 for D (7 bases). This CDR3 spans 13 amino acids. Per germline, CDR1 SGHDN and CDR2 FVKESK. Trimming cost V 1 base and J 10 bases, with 14 bases left between them.

CDR3 sequence reads: CASNMGQGGYEQYF. CDR3 nucleotides: TGTGCCAGCAACATGGGACAAGGGGGCTACGAGCAGTACTTC. V is TRBV6-1 and J is TRBJ2-7; D perhaps matches TRBD1 (6 bases). From germline, CDR1 is MNHNS and CDR2 SASEGT. The CDR3 is 14 amino acids. Between the trimmed V and J ends, which lost 7 bases and 3 bases, there was a span of 16 bases.

CDR3 in amino acids: CASSLGGGASSGELFF. The CDR3 DNA sequence: TGTGCCAGCAGCTTAGGGGGCGGAGCCTCATCCGGGGAGCTGTTTTTT. The chain has TRBV7-3 and TRBJ2-2, with D perhaps matching TRBD1 (6 bases). The CDR3 sequence is 16 residues long. CDR1 and CDR2 (germline): SGHTA, FQGTGA. V lost 2 bases to trimming and J lost 6 bases, with 16 bases between them.

The chain is built from TRBV7-2 and TRBJ2-3; D unresolved. The CDR3 has 16 residues. The ends were cut back, 2 bases at V and 0 bases at J, with 12 bases in the middle. Germline V gene sequence: CDR1 SGHTA, CDR2 FQGNSA. The CDR3 coding sequence is TGTGCCAGCAGCTTAATTGGACGAGCCAGCACAGATACGCAGTATTTT. Its translation is CASSLIGRASTDTQYF. Combining the CDR3 with reference TRBV7-2 and TRBJ2-3 gives the whole variable domain GAGVSQSPSNKVTEKGKDVELRCDPISGHTALYWYRQSLGQGLEFLIYFQGNSAPDKSGLPSDRFSAERTGGSVSTLTIQRTQQEDSAVYLCASSLIGRASTDTQYFGPGTRLTVL.

V is TRBV6-1 and J is TRBJ2-2, with no clear D. Germline CDR1 MNHNS, CDR2 SASEGT. The CDR3 spans 15 residues. V was trimmed by 2 bases and J by 4 bases, leaving 11 bases between them. CDR3: CASSEFVVGTGELFF. In DNA, the CDR3 is TGTGCCAGCAGTGAATTTGTAGTGGGCACCGGGGAGCTGTTTTTT.

The CDR3 is CASSLEAVKFF. The CDR3 bases are TGTGCCAGCAGCTTAGAAGCGGTAAAGTTCTTC. The chain links TRBV13 to TRBJ2-1, with TRBD2 as a possible D gene (5 bases). The V and J ends lost 1 base and 14 bases respectively, with 9 bases between them. Looked up from germline, CDR1 is PRHDT and CDR2 is FYEKMQ (reference sequence). CDR3 length: 11 residues.